Sequencing of this T cell receptor beta chain was carried out in a study of cytomegalovirus exposure and HLA in healthy donors. Study context: Earlier sequencing of 150 million to 200 million T cells yielded around 100 million unique TCR beta sequences.

Findings and caveats of the study: Clonal expansion was found to be greater in HLA-associated TCR beta chains than in equally common others in a later analysis. Productive status was seen about 87% or about 30% of the time for most TCR beta V segments in an earlier analysis.

The CDR3 has 15 residues. The germline V gene has CDR1 SEHNR and CDR2 FQNEAQ (reference sequence). The germline V and J ends were trimmed by 5 bases and 0 bases, with 11 bases remaining between them. Points on this clone: What it recognizes is unknown.

The primer mix had 60 Vbeta and 13 Jbeta primers. Here immunoSEQ multiplex PCR was the method, and the copy in TCRdb shows in-frame clones only, minus some. The data hold around 150,000 clones, with roughly 89% observed a single time. The sequencing input was PBMCs. This chain uses TRBV7-9 with TRBJ1-3; no clear D gene. This sequence was found in a woman aged 25 to 39 in good health and CMV-seronegative. The CDR3 sequence: CASSPQPLSGNTIYF. The CDR3 DNA is TGTGCCAGCAGCCCACAGCCCCTCTCTGGAAACACCATATATTTT.